Listed here are 8 T cell receptor beta chains from one sample, sequenced in a study of blood T cell repertoires in COVID-19. Assay used: immunoSEQ multiplex PCR; TCRdb lists only in-frame clones, some missing. The profile shows approximately 70,000 clones, 91% of them singletons. Sequenced material: peripheral blood. The receptors originated from a man aged 45-65 years with COVID-19, enrolled during active disease.

The CDR3 coding sequence is TGTGCCCGCGGGACCGCCGGGGAGCTGTTTTTT. It yields the protein CARGTAGELFF. The chain links TRBV30 to TRBJ2-2; D is perhaps TRBD2 (6 bases). Trimming left V 8 bases short and J 6 bases short, with 10 bases between. The CDR3 consists of 11 residues. The germline CDR1 and CDR2 sequences are GTSNPN and SVGIG (reference sequence).

The rearrangement joins TRBV9 to TRBJ1-4; 10 nucleotides align to TRBD1. The V segment lost 3 bases and the J segment 5 bases; nucleotides outside the gene matches: 10. Germline-derived CDR1 and CDR2 are SGDLS and YYNGEE. The CDR3 is 17 amino acids. CDR3 bases: TGTGCCAGCAGCGGCGGGAGCCGGGACAGGGGCAATGAAAAACTGTTTTTT. It encodes CASSGGSRDRGNEKLFF.

CDR3 nucleotide sequence: TGTGCCAGCAGCGAACAGGGGGTTAGCAATCAGCCCCAGCATTTT. Amino acid sequence: CASSEQGVSNQPQHF. The rearrangement uses TRBV2 and TRBJ1-5; 8 bases line up with TRBD1. Losses at the gene ends were 6 bases for V and 0 bases for J; bases not matched to a gene: 4. The germline CDR1 and CDR2 sequences are SNHLY and FYNNEI. The CDR3 totals 15 residues.

This chain uses TRBV5-8 with TRBJ2-2, with 13 nucleotides matching TRBD2. The CDR3 spans 19 residues. V lost 0 bases to trimming and J lost 4 bases; unmatched junction nucleotides: 9. CDR1 is SGHTS, CDR2 YDEGEE, per germline. The CDR3 region has the DNA TGTGCCAGCAGCTTGGCCGGGACTAGCGGGATTAGGGGCACCGGGGAGCTGTTTTTT. Translation gives CASSLAGTSGIRGTGELFF.

The chain has TRBV10-2 and TRBJ2-5, with 9 nucleotides matching TRBD1. Per germline, CDR1 WSHSY and CDR2 SAAADI. After removal of 4 bases from V and 4 bases from J, the junction contained 1 base not matched to a gene. The length of the CDR3 is 13 residues. CDR3 DNA sequence: TGCGCCAGCAGTGCGGACAGGGGAGAGACCCAGTACTTC. Protein product: CASSADRGETQYF.

V gene TRBV6-6 combines with J gene TRBJ1-4, with 7 bases that match TRBD1. CDR3 length: 13 amino acids. The J segment lost 7 bases and the V segment lost 4 bases, leaving 3 bases of the junction unmatched. Germline assignment: CDR1 MNHNY and CDR2 SVGAGI (reference sequence). The CDR3 protein is CASSLRDSEKLFF. The DNA for the CDR3 is TGTGCCAGCAGTTTAAGGGACAGTGAAAAACTGTTTTTT.

This clone was detected once. This chain connects TRBV28 to TRBJ1-1; D is ambiguous. The V and J ends lost 8 bases and 5 bases respectively, with 21 bases between them. This CDR3 has 15 amino acids. Germline V gene data show CDR1 as MDHEN and CDR2 as SYDVKM. The CDR3 DNA follows: TGTGCCAGCGTCCGTTCCGAAGCGGGATCTACTGAAGCTTTCTTT. Translation: CASVRSEAGSTEAFF.

CDR3 protein: CASSAGPTDTQYF. The CDR3 DNA sequence: TGCGCCAGCAGCGCAGGGCCCACAGATACGCAGTATTTT. J is TRBJ2-3 and V is TRBV5-1; the D gene is possibly TRBD1 (5 bases). Germline loops: CDR1 SGHRS, CDR2 YFSETQ. The CDR3 loop spans 13 amino acids. V lost 4 bases to trimming and J lost 2 bases, with 8 bases between them.